The T cell receptor (beta chain) described here comes from a study of Ad26.COV2.S vaccination and SARS-CoV-2 variants (dated by TCRdb to about 2021). For context, the study as a whole: Donors in the vaccine arm were drawn from COV1001, a multicentre, randomized, double-blind, placebo-controlled phase I-IIa trial testing Ad26.COV2.S in healthy adults. Investigators remained blinded to trial group allocation during experiments and outcome assessment. TCRbeta repertoire sequencing was used to assess the specificity and breadth of SARS-CoV-2-reactive T cell receptors after Ad26.COV2.S vaccination. The TCR-sequenced set comprised approximately 32 samples: some 20 Ad26.COV2.S vaccine recipients, 5 placebo recipients and 8 SARS-CoV-2 convalescent individuals. Participants in the trial were split at random into five groups of five each, receiving low-dose or high-dose Ad26.COV2.S once or twice, or else placebo on both occasions. Ad26.COV2.S was given intramuscularly at 5x10^10 or 1x10^11 viral particles, as a single shot or as two shots 56 days apart.

The immunoSEQ Assay was the method used to sequence TCRbeta CDR3 regions. After extraction, genomic DNA underwent amplification by bias-controlled multiplex PCR, followed by high-throughput sequencing. Turning to the authors' computational methods: To quantify the absolute abundance of every unique TCRbeta CDR3 region, sequences were collapsed and filtered. T cell fraction was estimated by normalizing TCRbeta template counts to usable DNA, with usable DNA measured through amplification of reference genes found in all nucleated cells. Repertoire TCRs were annotated as SARS-CoV-2-specific when V gene, CDR3 amino acid sequence and J gene were exactly matched to a known reactive TCR set. The reference SARS-CoV-2 TCR set came from MIRA and was filtered for enrichment in COVID-19-positive ImmuneCODE repertoires, removing public or cross-reactive TCRs. Drawing on the MIRA antigens, annotated TCRs were analysed further at the level of specific ORF or position within ORF. Breadth was defined as the number of annotated unique rearrangements divided by the total number of unique productive rearrangements, and depth was defined as the summed frequency of the annotated unique rearrangements. TCR breadth was compared between groups using two-sided Wilcoxon rank-sum tests. TCRdb took this table from immuneACCESS and kept in-frame rearrangements with V and J called. Such tables lack part of the clones; where checked against another copy, unresolved V genes explain under half of the gap, and the rest is unexplained. D and trimming come from the DNA, and the V and J calls and clone size come from that table. The sample table shows fewer than 300,000 clones, and about 87% are seen once. The top ten clonotypes cover about 3.1% of the sample.

About this clone itself: Its antigen remains unidentified. No base quality information exists; no much larger clone differs at one position.

The treatment or condition label for this specimen denotes: roughly 18 received Ad26.COV2.S at low or high dose, single or two shots; about five received placebo; per-sample allocation not given. Repertoires of vaccine and placebo recipients were sequenced from samples collected on day 63 after the first injection. In Cohort 1b, about two dozen adults aged 18-55 years were enrolled at a single site in Boston, USA, between 29 July and 7 August 2020. As a vaccine, Ad26.COV2.S was a replication-incompetent adenovirus type 26 vector that expressed a prefusion-stabilized SARS-CoV-2 spike protein derived from the original Wuhan strain. Broad study findings and their caveats: The authors noted that total T cell responses may have been underestimated by the TCR breadth and depth analyses. Higher spike-specific TCR breadth was observed in Ad26.COV2.S recipients than in placebo recipients (P = 0.0014). Comparing responses between vaccine doses or regimens was not something the study was powered to do. After vaccination, substantial breadth of spike-specific CD8+ and CD4+ T cell responses was reported. Non-spike TCR breadth was comparable between vaccine and placebo recipients, consistent with the vaccine containing only spike.

The cysteine opens and the phenylalanine closes a CDR3 of 14 amino acids. The kept DNA is CDR3 alone, 42 bases in frame from the first base. Compared with germline, V lacks 5 bases and J lacks 6 bases; bases without a gene match: 5. The CDR1 and CDR2 encoded by the germline V gene (reference sequence) are SEHNR and FQNEAQ. This sequence originates from a person aged 18-65 years who received the Ad26.COV2.S COVID-19 vaccine or a placebo. The rearrangement joined TRBV7-9 to TRBJ2-7; 12 middle bases align to TRBD1. This sample comprised peripheral blood, obtained in a trial of Ad26.COV2.S vaccine versus placebo. The DNA sequence reads TGTGCCAGCAGCGCGGGACAGGGGGCGGGCGAGCAGTACTTC. Its translation is CASSAGQGAGEQYF.